This T cell receptor (beta chain) was captured by sequencing in a study of blood T cell repertoires in COVID-19. At the level of the study: The United States, Italy and Spain were the sources of the acute and convalescent COVID-19 samples.

V lost 5 bases and J lost 6, with 18 bases in between. The CDR3 has 14 residues. Germline V lookup: CDR1 SGHRS, CDR2 YFSETQ. Sequencing used immunoSEQ multiplex PCR; TCRdb keeps in-frame clones, though not all of them. This sample has 100,000 to 150,000 clones, with roughly 80% found just once. J is TRBJ2-7 and V is TRBV5-1, with TRBD2 as a possible D gene (7 bases). Sequenced material: PBMCs or T cells enriched from blood (not recorded which). This receptor was obtained from a man aged 40-49 years with acute COVID-19. The CDR3 reads CASSPRGGNGEQYF. In nucleotides, the CDR3 is TGCGCCAGCAGTCCTAGGGGGGGTAACGGCGAGCAGTACTTC.